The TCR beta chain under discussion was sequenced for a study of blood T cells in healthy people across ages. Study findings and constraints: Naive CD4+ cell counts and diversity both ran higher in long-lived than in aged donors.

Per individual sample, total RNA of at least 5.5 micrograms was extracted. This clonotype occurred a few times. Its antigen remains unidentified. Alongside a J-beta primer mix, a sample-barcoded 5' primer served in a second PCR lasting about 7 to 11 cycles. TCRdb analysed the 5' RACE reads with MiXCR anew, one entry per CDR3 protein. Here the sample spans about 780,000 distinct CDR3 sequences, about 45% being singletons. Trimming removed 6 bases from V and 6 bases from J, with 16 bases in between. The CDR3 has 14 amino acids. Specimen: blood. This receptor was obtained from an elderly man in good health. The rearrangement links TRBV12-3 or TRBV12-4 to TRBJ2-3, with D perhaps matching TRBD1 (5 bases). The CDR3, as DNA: TGTGCCAGCAGCTCCGACAGCATGAGGGATACGCAGTATTTT. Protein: CASSSDSMRDTQYF.